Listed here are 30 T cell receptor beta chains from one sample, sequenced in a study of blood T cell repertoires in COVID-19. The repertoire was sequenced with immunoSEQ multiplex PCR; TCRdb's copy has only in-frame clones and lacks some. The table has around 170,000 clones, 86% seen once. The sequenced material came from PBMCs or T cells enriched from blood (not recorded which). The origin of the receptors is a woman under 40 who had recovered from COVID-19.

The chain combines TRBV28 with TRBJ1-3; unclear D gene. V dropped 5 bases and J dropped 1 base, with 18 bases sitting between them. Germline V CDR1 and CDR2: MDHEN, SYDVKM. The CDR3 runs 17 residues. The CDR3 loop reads CASSPGRHFLSGNTIYF. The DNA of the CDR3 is TGTGCCAGCAGTCCCGGCAGGCATTTTTTGTCTGGAAACACCATATATTTT.

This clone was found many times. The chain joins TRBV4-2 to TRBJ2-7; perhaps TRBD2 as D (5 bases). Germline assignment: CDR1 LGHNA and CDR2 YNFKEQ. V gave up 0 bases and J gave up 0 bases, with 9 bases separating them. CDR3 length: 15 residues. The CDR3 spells CASSQDMGSSYEQYF. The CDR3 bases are TGTGCCAGCAGCCAAGATATGGGGAGCTCCTACGAGCAGTACTTC.

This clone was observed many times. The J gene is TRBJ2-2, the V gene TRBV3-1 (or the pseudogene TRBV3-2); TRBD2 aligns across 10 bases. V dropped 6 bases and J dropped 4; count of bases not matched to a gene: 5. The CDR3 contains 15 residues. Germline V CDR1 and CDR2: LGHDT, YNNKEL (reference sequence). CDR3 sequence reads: CASSPTSGPTGELFF. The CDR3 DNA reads TGTGCCAGCAGTCCGACTAGCGGGCCCACCGGGGAGCTGTTTTTT.

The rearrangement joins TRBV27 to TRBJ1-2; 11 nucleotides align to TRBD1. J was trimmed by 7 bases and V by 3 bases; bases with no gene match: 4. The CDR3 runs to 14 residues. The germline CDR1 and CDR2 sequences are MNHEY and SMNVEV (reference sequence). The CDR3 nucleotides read TGTGCCAGCAGTTTTGGACAGGGGGCCCGTGGCTACACCTTC. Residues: CASSFGQGARGYTF.

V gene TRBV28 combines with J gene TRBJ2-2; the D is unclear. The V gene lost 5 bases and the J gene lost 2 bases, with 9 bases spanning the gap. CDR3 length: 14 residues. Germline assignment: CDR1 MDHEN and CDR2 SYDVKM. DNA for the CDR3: TGTGCCAGCAGTGTAGTCCGAAACACCGGGGAGCTGTTTTTT. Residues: CASSVVRNTGELFF.

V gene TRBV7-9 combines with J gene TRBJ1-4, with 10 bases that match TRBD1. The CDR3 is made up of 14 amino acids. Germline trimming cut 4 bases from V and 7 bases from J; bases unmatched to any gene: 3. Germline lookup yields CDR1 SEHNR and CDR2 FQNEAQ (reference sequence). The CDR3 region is CASSYGTGAEKLFF. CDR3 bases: TGTGCCAGCAGCTATGGGACAGGGGCTGAAAAACTGTTTTTT.

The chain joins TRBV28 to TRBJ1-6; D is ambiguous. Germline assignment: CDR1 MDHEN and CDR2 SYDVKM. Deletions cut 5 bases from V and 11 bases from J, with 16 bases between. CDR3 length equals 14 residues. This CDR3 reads CASSLRRGLTPLHF. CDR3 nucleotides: TGTGCCAGCAGTCTCCGACGGGGTTTAACACCCCTCCACTTT.

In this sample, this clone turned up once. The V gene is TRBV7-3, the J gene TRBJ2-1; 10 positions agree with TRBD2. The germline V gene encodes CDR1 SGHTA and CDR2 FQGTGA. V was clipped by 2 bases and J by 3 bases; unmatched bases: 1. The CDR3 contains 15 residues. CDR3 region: CASSLLAGVYNEQFF. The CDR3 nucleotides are TGTGCCAGCAGCTTACTAGCGGGAGTCTACAATGAGCAGTTCTTC.

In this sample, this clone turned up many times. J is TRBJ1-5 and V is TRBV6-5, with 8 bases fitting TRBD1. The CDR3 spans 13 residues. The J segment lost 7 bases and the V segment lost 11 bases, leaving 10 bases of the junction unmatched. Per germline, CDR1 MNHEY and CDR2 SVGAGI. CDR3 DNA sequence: TGTGCCTCAAGGACAGGGAGCGTCCAGCCCCAGCATTTT. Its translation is CASRTGSVQPQHF.

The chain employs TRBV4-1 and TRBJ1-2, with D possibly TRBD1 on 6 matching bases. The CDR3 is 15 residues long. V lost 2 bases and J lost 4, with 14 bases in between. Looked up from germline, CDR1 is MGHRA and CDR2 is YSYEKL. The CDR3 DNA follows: TGCGCCAGCAGCCAAACGGACAGTAATATCTATGGCTACACCTTC. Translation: CASSQTDSNIYGYTF.

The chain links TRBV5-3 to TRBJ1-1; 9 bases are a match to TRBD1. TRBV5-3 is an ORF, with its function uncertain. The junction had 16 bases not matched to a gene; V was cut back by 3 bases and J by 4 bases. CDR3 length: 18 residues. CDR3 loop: CARSYTDRGTSCGTEAFF. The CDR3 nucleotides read TGTGCCAGAAGCTATACAGACAGGGGGACCAGTTGTGGCACTGAAGCTTTCTTT.

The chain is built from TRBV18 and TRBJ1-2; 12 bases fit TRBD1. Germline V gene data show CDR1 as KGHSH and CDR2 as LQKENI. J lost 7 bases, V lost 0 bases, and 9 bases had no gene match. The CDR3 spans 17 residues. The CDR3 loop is CASSPPRGTGGFSGYTF. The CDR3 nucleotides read TGTGCCAGCTCACCACCGCGAGGGACAGGGGGCTTTAGTGGCTACACCTTC.

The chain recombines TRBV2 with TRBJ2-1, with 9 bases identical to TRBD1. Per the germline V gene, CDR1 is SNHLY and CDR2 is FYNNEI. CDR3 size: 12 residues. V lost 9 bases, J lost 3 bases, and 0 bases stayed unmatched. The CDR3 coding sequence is TGTGCCAGGGGACAGGGCTACAATGAGCAGTTCTTC. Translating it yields CARGQGYNEQFF.

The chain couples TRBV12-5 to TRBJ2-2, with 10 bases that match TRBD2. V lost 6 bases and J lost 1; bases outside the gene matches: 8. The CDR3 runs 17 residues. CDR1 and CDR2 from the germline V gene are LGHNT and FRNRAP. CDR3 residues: CASGQGRTSGNTGELFF. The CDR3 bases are TGTGCTAGTGGACAGGGCAGGACTAGCGGGAACACCGGGGAGCTGTTTTTT.

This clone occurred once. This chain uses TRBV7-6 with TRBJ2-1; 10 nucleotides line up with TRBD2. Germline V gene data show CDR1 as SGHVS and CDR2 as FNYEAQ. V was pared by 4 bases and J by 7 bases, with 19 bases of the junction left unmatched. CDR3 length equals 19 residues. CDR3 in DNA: TGTGCCAGCAGCTCCCCGGTGTTTCAGCGGGAGGGCCGTGGAAATGAGCAGTTCTTC. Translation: CASSSPVFQREGRGNEQFF.

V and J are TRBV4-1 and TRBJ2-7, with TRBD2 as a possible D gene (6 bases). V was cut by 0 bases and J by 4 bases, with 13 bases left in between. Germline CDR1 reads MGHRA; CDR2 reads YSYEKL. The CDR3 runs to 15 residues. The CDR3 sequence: CASSQDTPGEYEQYF. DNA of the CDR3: TGCGCCAGCAGCCAAGATACCCCGGGAGAGTACGAGCAGTACTTC.

In DNA, the CDR3 is TGTGCCAGTAGTACCAACACAGATACGCAGTATTTT. Amino acids: CASSTNTDTQYF. This rearrangement joins TRBV19 to TRBJ2-3; unclear D gene. V lost 4 bases and J lost 2, with 4 bases in between. CDR1 and CDR2 from the germline V gene are LNHDA and SQIVND (reference sequence). The CDR3 loop spans 12 amino acids.

CDR3: CASSLEGTANTGELFF. CDR3 coding DNA: TGCGCCAGCAGCTTGGAGGGGACAGCGAACACCGGGGAGCTGTTTTTT. This sequence joins TRBV5-1 and TRBJ2-2; 7 nucleotides line up with TRBD1. This CDR3 region has 16 residues. J was trimmed by 0 bases and V by 0 bases; bases with no gene match: 2. Germline loops: CDR1 SGHRS, CDR2 YFSETQ.

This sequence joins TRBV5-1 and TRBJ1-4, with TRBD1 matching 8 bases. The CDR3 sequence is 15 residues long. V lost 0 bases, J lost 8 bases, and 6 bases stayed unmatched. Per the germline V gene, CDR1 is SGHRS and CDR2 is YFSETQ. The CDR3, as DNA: TGCGCCAGCAGCTTGGAACAGGGGGGTCGAGAAAAACTGTTTTTT. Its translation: CASSLEQGGREKLFF.

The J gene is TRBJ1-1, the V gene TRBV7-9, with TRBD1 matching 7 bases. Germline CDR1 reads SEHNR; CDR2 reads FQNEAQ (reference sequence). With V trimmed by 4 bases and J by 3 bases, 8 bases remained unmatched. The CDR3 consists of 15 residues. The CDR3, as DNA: TGTGCCAGCAGCTCGGGACAGCTAAAATACACTGAAGCTTTCTTT. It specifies CASSSGQLKYTEAFF.

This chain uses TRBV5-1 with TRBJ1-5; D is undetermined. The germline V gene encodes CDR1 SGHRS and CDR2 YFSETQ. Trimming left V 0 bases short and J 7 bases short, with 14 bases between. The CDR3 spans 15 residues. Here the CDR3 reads CASSLDMGTGQPQHF. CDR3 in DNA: TGCGCCAGCAGCTTGGACATGGGAACGGGACAGCCCCAGCATTTT.

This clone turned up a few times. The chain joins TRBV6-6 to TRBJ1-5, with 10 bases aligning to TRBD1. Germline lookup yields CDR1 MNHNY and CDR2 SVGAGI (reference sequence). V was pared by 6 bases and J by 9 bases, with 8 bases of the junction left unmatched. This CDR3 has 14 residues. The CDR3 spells CASRVPGQGTPQHF. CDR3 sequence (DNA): TGTGCCAGCAGGGTACCGGGACAGGGGACGCCCCAGCATTTT.

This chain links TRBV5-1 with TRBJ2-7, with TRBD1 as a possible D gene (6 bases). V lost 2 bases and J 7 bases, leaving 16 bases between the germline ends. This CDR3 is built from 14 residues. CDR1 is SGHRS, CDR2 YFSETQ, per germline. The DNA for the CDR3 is TGCGCCAGCAGCTTAGAAGGGTTAAGGGGGGAGCAGTACTTC. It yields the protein CASSLEGLRGEQYF.

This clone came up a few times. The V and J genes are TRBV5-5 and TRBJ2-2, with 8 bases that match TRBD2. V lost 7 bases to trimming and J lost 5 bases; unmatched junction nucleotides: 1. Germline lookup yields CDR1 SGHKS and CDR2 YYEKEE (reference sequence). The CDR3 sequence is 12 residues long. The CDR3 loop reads CASGGRTGELFF. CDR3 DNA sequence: TGTGCCAGCGGCGGGAGGACCGGGGAGCTGTTTTTT. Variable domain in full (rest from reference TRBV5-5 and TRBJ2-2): DAGVTQSPTHLIKTRGQQVTLRCSPISGHKSVSWYQQVLGQGPQFIFQYYEKEERGRGNFPDRFSARQFPNYSSELNVNALLLGDSALYLCASGGRTGELFFGEGSRLTVL.

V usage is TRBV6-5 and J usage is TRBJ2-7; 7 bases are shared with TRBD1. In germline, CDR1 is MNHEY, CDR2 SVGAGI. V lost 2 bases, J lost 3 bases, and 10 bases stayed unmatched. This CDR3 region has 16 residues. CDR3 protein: CASSYGTATNLYEQYF. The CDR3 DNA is TGTGCCAGCAGTTACGGGACAGCCACTAACCTCTACGAGCAGTACTTC.

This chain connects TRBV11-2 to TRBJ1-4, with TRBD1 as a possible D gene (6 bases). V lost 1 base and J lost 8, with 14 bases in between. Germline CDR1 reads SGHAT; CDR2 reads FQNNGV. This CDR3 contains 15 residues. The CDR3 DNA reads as TGTGCCAGCAGCTTAGGTCACAGGGTGGAAGAAAAACTGTTTTTT. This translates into CASSLGHRVEEKLFF.

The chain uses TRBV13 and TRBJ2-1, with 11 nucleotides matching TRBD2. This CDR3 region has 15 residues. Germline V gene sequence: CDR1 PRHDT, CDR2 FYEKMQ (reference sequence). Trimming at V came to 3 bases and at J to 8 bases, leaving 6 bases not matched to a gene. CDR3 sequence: CASSFGLAGLYEQFF. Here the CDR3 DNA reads TGTGCCAGCAGCTTCGGACTAGCGGGTTTGTATGAGCAGTTCTTC.

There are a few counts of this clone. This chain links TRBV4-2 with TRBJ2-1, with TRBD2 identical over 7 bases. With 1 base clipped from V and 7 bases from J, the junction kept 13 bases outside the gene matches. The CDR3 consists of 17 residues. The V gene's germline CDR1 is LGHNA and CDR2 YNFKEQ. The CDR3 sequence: CASSQGEGSTGLNEQFF. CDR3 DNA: TGTGCCAGCAGCCAAGGGGAGGGATCCACGGGTTTGAATGAGCAGTTCTTC.

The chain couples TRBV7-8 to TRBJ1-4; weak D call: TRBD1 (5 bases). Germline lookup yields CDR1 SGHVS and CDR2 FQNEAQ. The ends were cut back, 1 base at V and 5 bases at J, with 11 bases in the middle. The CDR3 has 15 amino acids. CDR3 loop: CASSLGTGENEKLFF. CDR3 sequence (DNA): TGTGCCAGCAGCTTAGGAACAGGAGAGAATGAAAAACTGTTTTTT.

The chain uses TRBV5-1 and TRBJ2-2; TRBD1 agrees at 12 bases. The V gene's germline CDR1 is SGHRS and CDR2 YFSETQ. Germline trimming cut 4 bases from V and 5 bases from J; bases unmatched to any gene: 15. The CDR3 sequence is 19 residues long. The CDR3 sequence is CASSIPGTGGAFMTGELFF. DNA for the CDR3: TGCGCCAGCAGCATCCCCGGGACAGGGGGCGCTTTTATGACCGGGGAGCTGTTTTTT.